The source of this T cell receptor (beta chain) is a study of T cell repertoires in cytomegalovirus infection. As for the study in general: Well-studied HLA-B-restricted epitopes and recently identified HLA-C-restricted epitopes of CMV were both used in the study. CMV infection together with matching HLA type was indicated by public TCR beta signatures.

This CDR3 has 11 residues. Trimming removed 8 bases at V and 2 bases at J, with 4 bases between. CDR1 and CDR2 (germline): SGHVS, FNYEAQ. Details on this clonotype: Its antigen is undetermined.

Findings of the study overall: Summed frequency of shared TCR beta families picked out CMV carriers who also had the relevant HLA. Dominating the ex vivo response were TCR beta clonotypes that were CMV-specific and HLA-C-restricted.

MiXCR, applied by TCRdb to the reads, yields one record per CDR3 protein. The table lists approximately 730,000 distinct CDR3 sequences, about 27% of them singletons. The chain is built from TRBV7-6 and TRBJ1-3; D gene ambiguous. The receptor was isolated from a human donor in good health (CMV status not recorded). Some clones in this sample may be carry-over from other donors' samples. Sequencing used cultured CD8+ T cells from PBMCs, obtained from culture after CMV antigen stimulation. The CDR3 loop reads CASAPGNTIYF. CDR3 coding DNA: TGTGCCAGCGCCCCTGGAAACACCATATATTTT. Variable domain in full (rest from reference TRBV7-6 and TRBJ1-3): GAGVSQSPRYKVTKRGQDVALRCDPISGHVSLYWYRQALGQGPEFLTYFNYEAQQDKSGLPNDRFSAERPEGSISTLTIQRTEQRDSAMYRCASAPGNTIYFGEGSWLTVV.